The following is a TCR beta chain sequence with its context. This sample stems from a study of blood T cell repertoires in COVID-19. About the research overall: Acute and convalescent COVID-19 specimens originated in the United States, Italy and Spain. Sample material is recorded as cDNA or gDNA derived from T cells, B-cell-depleted T cells, or PBMCs.

Generated by immunoSEQ multiplex PCR, the TCRdb table keeps only in-frame clones and is missing some. The data show about 12,000 clones, with roughly 80% seen just once and around 4% held by the top ten. Germline CDR1 LNHDA, CDR2 SQIVND (reference sequence). CDR3 length: 15 amino acids. Trimming at V came to 4 bases and at J to 0 bases, leaving 5 bases not matched to a gene. The sample comprised peripheral blood. This sequence was found in a woman aged 55-70 years with acute or convalescent COVID-19. The V and J genes are TRBV19 and TRBJ1-1; 7 bases agree with TRBD1. CDR3 nucleotides: TGTGCCAGTAGTAGGAAGGGACAGCTGAACACTGAAGCTTTCTTT. It specifies CASSRKGQLNTEAFF.